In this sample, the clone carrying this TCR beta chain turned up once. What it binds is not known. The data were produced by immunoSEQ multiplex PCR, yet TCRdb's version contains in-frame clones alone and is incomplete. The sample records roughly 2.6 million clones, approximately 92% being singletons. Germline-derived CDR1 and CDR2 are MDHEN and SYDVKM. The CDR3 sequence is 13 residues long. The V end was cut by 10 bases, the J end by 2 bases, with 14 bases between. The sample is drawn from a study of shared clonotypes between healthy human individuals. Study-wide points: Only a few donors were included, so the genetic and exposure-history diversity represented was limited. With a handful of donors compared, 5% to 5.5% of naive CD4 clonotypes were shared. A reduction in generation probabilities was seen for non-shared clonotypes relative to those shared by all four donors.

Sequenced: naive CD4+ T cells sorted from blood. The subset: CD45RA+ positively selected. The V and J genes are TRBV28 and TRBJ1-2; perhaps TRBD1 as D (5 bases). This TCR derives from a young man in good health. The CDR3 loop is CAISKTVNYGYTF. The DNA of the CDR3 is TGTGCCATCAGCAAGACAGTAAACTATGGCTACACCTTC.